These T cell receptor beta chains were read from a single sample in a study of blood T cell repertoires in COVID-19. Data came from immunoSEQ multiplex PCR; TCRdb stores just in-frame clones and leaves some out. This sample has about 210,000 clones; 80% occur once, and the top ten carry around 6.9%. Sequencing used peripheral blood. All receptors come from a man in his fifties or sixties with acute or convalescent COVID-19. Both conserved end residues are part of each CDR3. The order of the fields is D gene, V gene, clone size, J gene, CDR3 DNA, CDR3 protein. D genes are given only for firm matches. Clone size is stated in some rows and not others, as once, few, many or a class when expanded.

d_call: TRBD2; v_call: TRBV28; clone_size: -; j_call: TRBJ2-1; cdr3_nt: TGTGCCAGCAGTTTGGGGGGGTACGGGAGAGCTTTCGGGCAGTTCTTC; cdr3_aa: CASSLGGYGRAFGQFF
d_call: TRBD2; v_call: TRBV5-6; clone_size: -; j_call: TRBJ2-7; cdr3_nt: TGTGCCAGCAGCTTGGATGGACTAGCGGGAGTAAGTTCCTACGAGCAGTACTTC; cdr3_aa: CASSLDGLAGVSSYEQYF
d_call: TRBD2; v_call: TRBV9; clone_size: -; j_call: TRBJ2-1; cdr3_nt: TGTGCCAGCGGGAGGGCACGTGAGCAGTTCTTC; cdr3_aa: CASGRAREQFF
d_call: TRBD1; v_call: TRBV3-1/TRBV3-2; clone_size: -; j_call: TRBJ1-5; cdr3_nt: TGTGCCAGCAGCCCAAATAAGGGGGCGCTTTTTTCCCGGCAGCCCCAGCATTTT; cdr3_aa: CASSPNKGALFSRQPQHF
d_call: -; v_call: TRBV11-1; clone_size: -; j_call: TRBJ1-1; cdr3_nt: TGTGCCAGCAGCTCCGCCGCAACAGGGAGTGAAGCTTTCTTT; cdr3_aa: CASSSAATGSEAFF
d_call: TRBD1; v_call: TRBV6-5; clone_size: once; j_call: TRBJ2-1; cdr3_nt: TGTGCCACCATTCTTCCGGGACAGGGGGCCGATGAGCAGTTCTTC; cdr3_aa: CATILPGQGADEQFF
d_call: TRBD1; v_call: TRBV19; clone_size: -; j_call: TRBJ2-7; cdr3_nt: TGTGCCAGTAGTCCCGGGACAGGGGGCGGCGAGCAGTACTTC; cdr3_aa: CASSPGTGGGEQYF
d_call: TRBD1; v_call: TRBV7-8; clone_size: once; j_call: TRBJ1-5; cdr3_nt: TGTGCCAGCAGCTTGAGGCGGACAGGGGACAATCAGCCCCAGCATTTT; cdr3_aa: CASSLRRTGDNQPQHF
d_call: TRBD2; v_call: TRBV6-5; clone_size: once; j_call: TRBJ2-3; cdr3_nt: TGTGCCAGCAGTTACTCGGGGGGGGACACAGATACGCAGTATTTT; cdr3_aa: CASSYSGGDTDTQYF
d_call: -; v_call: TRBV2; clone_size: -; j_call: TRBJ2-3; cdr3_nt: TGTGCCAGCAGTGAACGGACGACCCGGGGGACGCAGTATTTT; cdr3_aa: CASSERTTRGTQYF
d_call: TRBD1; v_call: TRBV19; clone_size: -; j_call: TRBJ1-2; cdr3_nt: TGTGCCAGTAGTCCCCGGGACAGACAAACCTACTATGGCTACACCTTC; cdr3_aa: CASSPRDRQTYYGYTF
d_call: -; v_call: TRBV2; clone_size: -; j_call: TRBJ1-6; cdr3_nt: TGTGCCAGCAGTGAAGCGGCACAGGGCAGCACACACCTCCACTTT; cdr3_aa: CASSEAAQGSTHLHF
d_call: -; v_call: TRBV15; clone_size: -; j_call: TRBJ1-2; cdr3_nt: TGTGCCACCAGCAGAGGGGCAGGGGTTGGCTACACCTTC; cdr3_aa: CATSRGAGVGYTF
d_call: TRBD1; v_call: TRBV30; clone_size: -; j_call: TRBJ1-3; cdr3_nt: TGTGCCTGGAGTTTCTCAAGAACGACAGGGCTTTACTCTGGAAACACCATATATTTT; cdr3_aa: CAWSFSRTTGLYSGNTIYF
d_call: TRBD2; v_call: TRBV6-5; clone_size: once; j_call: TRBJ2-1; cdr3_nt: TGTGCCAGTCGACTAGCAGGTGGTGGGTACAATGAGCAGTTCTTC; cdr3_aa: CASRLAGGGYNEQFF
d_call: TRBD1; v_call: TRBV11-1; clone_size: -; j_call: TRBJ2-2; cdr3_nt: TGTGCCAGCAGCGCACAGGGGACCACCGGGGAGCTGTTTTTT; cdr3_aa: CASSAQGTTGELFF
d_call: TRBD2; v_call: TRBV6-1; clone_size: once; j_call: TRBJ2-1; cdr3_nt: TGTGCCAGCAGTGAGCAAGGACTAGGAGCCTACAATGAGCAGTTCTTC; cdr3_aa: CASSEQGLGAYNEQFF
d_call: TRBD1; v_call: TRBV6-5; clone_size: -; j_call: TRBJ1-2; cdr3_nt: TGTGCCACCCAATGGGACAGGGGTAACTATGGCTACACCTTC; cdr3_aa: CATQWDRGNYGYTF
d_call: TRBD1; v_call: TRBV4-3; clone_size: few; j_call: TRBJ1-2; cdr3_nt: TGCGCCAGCAGCCAAGGGGCGGGGACAGGGACTTATGGCTACACCTTC; cdr3_aa: CASSQGAGTGTYGYTF
d_call: -; v_call: TRBV28; clone_size: -; j_call: TRBJ2-7; cdr3_nt: TGTGCCTCCTCTACTTACGAGCAGTACTTC; cdr3_aa: CASSTYEQYF
d_call: TRBD1; v_call: TRBV10-3; clone_size: few; j_call: TRBJ1-5; cdr3_nt: TGTGCCATGGACAGGGCCAATCAGCCCCAGCATTTT; cdr3_aa: CAMDRANQPQHF
d_call: TRBD1; v_call: TRBV5-1; clone_size: -; j_call: TRBJ2-3; cdr3_nt: TGCGCCAGCAGCGAGGGACAGGGGACAGATACGCAGTATTTT; cdr3_aa: CASSEGQGTDTQYF
d_call: -; v_call: TRBV7-3; clone_size: -; j_call: TRBJ2-3; cdr3_nt: TGTGCCAGCAGCCCCGCAACAGGGAGAGGCACAGATACGCAGTATTTT; cdr3_aa: CASSPATGRGTDTQYF
d_call: -; v_call: TRBV5-8; clone_size: -; j_call: TRBJ2-1; cdr3_nt: TGTGCCAGCAGCTTGGTAGGGGCTACCGCCTACAATGAGCAGTTCTTC; cdr3_aa: CASSLVGATAYNEQFF
d_call: TRBD1; v_call: TRBV18; clone_size: once; j_call: TRBJ1-5; cdr3_nt: TGTGCCAGCTCACCCCAGGGGGCCGGCAATCAGCCCCAGCATTTT; cdr3_aa: CASSPQGAGNQPQHF
d_call: -; v_call: TRBV19; clone_size: once; j_call: TRBJ1-2; cdr3_nt: TGTGCCAGTATCGGGTACGCGGATAACTATGGCTACACCTTC; cdr3_aa: CASIGYADNYGYTF
d_call: TRBD2; v_call: TRBV5-4; clone_size: -; j_call: TRBJ2-1; cdr3_nt: TGTGCCAGCAGCCCTAGCGGGGTATCGAGAAATGAGCAGTTCTTC; cdr3_aa: CASSPSGVSRNEQFF
d_call: -; v_call: TRBV19; clone_size: -; j_call: TRBJ2-5; cdr3_nt: TGTGCCAGTGGCTTGGGGGGCCAAGAGACCCAGTACTTC; cdr3_aa: CASGLGGQETQYF
d_call: -; v_call: TRBV6-5; clone_size: -; j_call: TRBJ1-1; cdr3_nt: TGTGCCAGCAGTAACCAGGGGTTAATGAACACTGAAGCTTTCTTT; cdr3_aa: CASSNQGLMNTEAFF
d_call: TRBD1; v_call: TRBV5-1; clone_size: once; j_call: TRBJ1-1; cdr3_nt: TGCGCCAGCAGCTCCACAGGGGGCACTGAAGCTTTCTTT; cdr3_aa: CASSSTGGTEAFF